This TCR beta chain was retrieved from a study of CXCR3-negative and CXCR3-positive naive CD8 T cells. Study-level information: Summed over all libraries, TRB reads came to around 140 million, with about 1.5 +/- 0.3 million per library.

Investigators sorted each CD8+ T cell subset in triplicate, taking under 350,000 cells each time. On this clonotype itself: Its antigen is not known.

5' RACE with UMI labels generated the TRB cDNA libraries. TCRdb reprocessed the 5' RACE reads and stores each CDR3 protein as one record, lacking DNA. The specimen's table records about 89,000 distinct CDR3 sequences. The germline gives CDR1 SGHVS, CDR2 FQNEAQ. The CDR3 runs 16 residues. General observations from the study: Hydrophobicity of TRB CDR3s was greater in CXCR3-positive naive cells than in CXCR3-negative naive cells.

This chain joins TRBV7-8 and TRBJ2-5; without DNA, the TCRdb call of TRBD1 cannot be checked. The clonotype comes from a human donor in good health. Some clones in this sample may be carry-over from other donors' samples. Sequenced sample: naive CXCR3+ CD8+ T cells from blood. Documented subset: CD45RO-CCR7+CD27+CD95- naive CD8+ T cells expressing CXCR3 (TNR3+). CDR3 sequence reads: CASSFPGTDPQETQYF.